This T cell receptor (beta chain) was recovered during a study of shared clonotypes between healthy human individuals. Regarding this clone: Its antigen is still unknown. Other DNA sequences within the sample encode an identical CDR3.

Both subsets, CD45RA+ naive and CD45RA-negative memory, were split from the CD4+ cells. V dropped 0 bases and J dropped 4 bases, with 5 bases sitting between them. The CDR3 is 12 residues long. Germline V lookup: CDR1 SQVTM, CDR2 ANQGSEA. Template for every sorted-subset replicate PCR totaled around 200 ng DNA, 25,000 to 30,000 T cell genomes. TCRdb keeps only in-frame clones here, not all; method: immunoSEQ multiplex PCR. There are 1 million to 1.3 million clones in the sample; around 78% occur only once, and 0.55% to 0.7% lies in the top ten. Study findings and constraints: A small donor pool kept down the genetic and exposure-history diversity that was represented. Some naive CD4 clonotypes, about 5%, turned up in common across a few donors.

The TCR sequence derives from a man younger than 35 in good health. Some clones in this sample may be carry-over from other donors' samples. This rearrangement joins TRBV29-1 to TRBJ2-3; D uncertain. Sequencing was performed on memory CD4+ T cells from PBMCs. Subset meaning: CD45RA-negative fraction. The CDR3 sequence: CSVEDGADTQYF. The CDR3 DNA sequence: TGCAGCGTTGAAGATGGGGCAGATACGCAGTATTTT.